A single sample is the source of the 21 T cell receptor beta chains below, sequenced in a study of CD8 T cells in Susac syndrome. RNA amounts of about 0.5 to 1 ug underwent reverse transcription with random hexamers. Each CDR3 protein gets one entry after TCRdb re-called the immunoSEQ multiplex PCR reads with MiXCR. This sample has about 190,000 distinct CDR3 sequences, with approximately 94% found just once. The sample was CD4+ T cells from PBMCs. All receptors come from a human donor with Susac syndrome.

The chain employs TRBV7-2 and TRBJ2-7, with no clear D. The CDR3 spans 13 residues. V was trimmed by 4 bases and J by 6 bases, leaving 13 bases between them. Germline CDR1 SGHTA, CDR2 FQGNSA. The CDR3 region has the DNA TGTGCCAGCAGCTCATGGACCAGACCCGAGCAGTACTTC. Translated, it gives CASSSWTRPEQYF.

The chain joins TRBV12-3 or TRBV12-4 to TRBJ1-6, with a possible D match to TRBD1 (5 bases). The germline V and J ends were trimmed by 3 bases and 10 bases, with 10 bases remaining between them. There are 13 residues in the CDR3. The CDR3 reads CASSLGGLSPLHF. Written as DNA, the CDR3 is TGTGCCAGCAGTTTGGGGGGGTTATCACCCCTCCACTTT.

The chain has TRBV7-9 and TRBJ1-1, with TRBD1 matching 7 bases. The J segment lost 5 bases and the V segment lost 5 bases, leaving 5 bases of the junction unmatched. The V gene's germline CDR1 is SEHNR and CDR2 FQNEAQ (reference sequence). This CDR3 is 13 amino acids long. Here the CDR3 DNA reads TGTGCCAGCAGCGCACGACAGGGTACTGAAGCTTTCTTT. Encoded protein: CASSARQGTEAFF.

Here the CDR3 DNA reads TGCGCCAGCAGCTCATTCGAGGCAGCCACTAACTATGGCTACACCTTC. It codes for CASSSFEAATNYGYTF. This chain connects TRBV4-1 to TRBJ1-2; D uncertain. Trimming cost V 5 bases and J 0 bases, with 16 bases left between them. Germline values: CDR1 MGHRA, CDR2 YSYEKL. The CDR3 is 16 residues long.

The rearrangement uses TRBV20-1 and TRBJ2-7; D perhaps matches TRBD1 (5 bases). V dropped 3 bases and J dropped 7 bases, with 13 bases sitting between them. The CDR3 has 12 residues. Germline V gives CDR1 DFQATT, CDR2 SNEGSKA (reference sequence). The CDR3 DNA reads TGCAGTGCTAGTTCAGGGCTGGGAGAGCAGTACTTC. Translating it yields CSASSGLGEQYF.

V is TRBV10-3 and J is TRBJ2-5; D is possibly TRBD2 (5 bases). The CDR3 consists of 12 residues. Germline V lookup: CDR1 ENHRY, CDR2 SYGVKD. V was cut by 10 bases and J by 5 bases, with 14 bases left in between. The CDR3, as DNA: TGTGCCACCGGGGAAGGGCGGGAGACCCAGTACTTC. Protein product: CATGEGRETQYF.

The chain combines TRBV5-4 with TRBJ1-1; D not resolved. CDR3 length: 15 amino acids. Deletions cut 4 bases from V and 1 base from J, with 14 bases between. The V gene's germline CDR1 is SGHNT and CDR2 YYREEE (reference sequence). The CDR3 reads CASSIEGVPNTEAFF. Written as DNA, the CDR3 is TGTGCCAGCAGCATTGAAGGCGTCCCGAACACTGAAGCTTTCTTT.

This chain uses TRBV5-1 with TRBJ2-5, with D perhaps matching TRBD1 or TRBD2 (7 bases each). Germline lookup yields CDR1 SGHRS and CDR2 YFSETQ. The CDR3 totals 16 residues. V gave up 0 bases and J gave up 3 bases, with 15 bases separating them. CDR3 protein: CASSLGLQGREETQYF. DNA of the CDR3: TGCGCCAGCAGCTTGGGGCTACAGGGGAGGGAAGAGACCCAGTACTTC.

CDR3 sequence reads: CSAIVTKSSYNEQFF. Here the CDR3 DNA reads TGCAGTGCTATAGTGACAAAGAGCTCCTACAATGAGCAGTTCTTC. This chain links TRBV20-1 with TRBJ2-1; D ambiguous. This CDR3 region has 15 residues. Deletions cut 4 bases from V and 0 bases from J, with 13 bases between. Germline CDR1 DFQATT, CDR2 SNEGSKA (reference sequence).

This sequence joins TRBV3-1 and TRBJ2-6, with unresolved D. V shed 4 bases and J shed 4 bases, with 11 bases lying between them. Germline V gene sequence: CDR1 LGHDT, CDR2 YNNKEL (reference sequence). This CDR3 has 15 amino acids. The CDR3 nucleotides read TGTGCCAGCAGCCCCAAGACCCCCGGGGCCAACGTCCTGACTTTC. It is translated as CASSPKTPGANVLTF.

This chain connects TRBV27 to TRBJ2-5; unclear D gene. The CDR3 spans 14 residues. The V end was cut by 6 bases, the J end by 6 bases, with 17 bases between. Germline CDR1 MNHEY, CDR2 SMNVEV (reference sequence). This CDR3 is CASRGTTPTKTQYF. In nucleotides, the CDR3 is TGTGCCAGCAGAGGCACTACACCCACAAAGACCCAGTACTTC.

The chain is built from TRBV27 and TRBJ2-7; TRBD2 agrees at 11 bases. Germline CDR1 and CDR2: MNHEY and SMNVEV (reference sequence). Trimming took 4 bases from V and 3 from J; bases not matched to a gene: 5. The CDR3 covers 15 residues. CDR3 DNA: TGTGCCAGCAGTTCCCTCGGGACTAGCGGCTACGAGCAGTACTTC. This encodes CASSSLGTSGYEQYF.

This chain links TRBV20-1 with TRBJ2-3, with D possibly being TRBD2 (6 bases). Trimming took 6 bases from V and 4 from J, leaving 11 bases between them. Germline V lookup: CDR1 DFQATT, CDR2 SNEGSKA (reference sequence). The CDR3 consists of 12 residues. CDR3: CSAGLPSDTQYF. DNA of the CDR3: TGCAGTGCCGGACTACCGTCAGATACGCAGTATTTT.

This chain connects TRBV7-2 to TRBJ2-6; D not certain. Trimming shortened V by 4 bases and J by 0 bases, and 7 bases separated the two germline ends. Germline CDR1 reads SGHTA; CDR2 reads FQGNSA. This CDR3 contains 15 residues. The CDR3 spells CASSSQSSGANVLTF. The CDR3 DNA reads as TGTGCCAGCAGCTCGCAAAGCTCTGGGGCCAACGTCCTGACTTTC.

The V and J genes are TRBV6-5 and TRBJ2-7, with D perhaps TRBD2 (6 bases). CDR3 size: 14 residues. The V and J ends lost 0 bases and 3 bases respectively, with 9 bases between them. Per germline, CDR1 MNHEY and CDR2 SVGAGI. The CDR3 DNA sequence: TGTGCCAGCAGTTACTCGCGGGAAGGCTACGAGCAGTACTTC. This translates into CASSYSREGYEQYF.

This chain links TRBV3-1 with TRBJ2-1; D is possibly TRBD1 or TRBD2 (6 bases each). The CDR3 runs to 13 residues. V lost 3 bases to trimming and J lost 10 bases, with 13 bases between them. The germline CDR1 and CDR2 sequences are LGHDT and YNNKEL (reference sequence). The CDR3 DNA is TGTGCCAGCAGCCATCCCAGGAGGGGGGAGCAGTTCTTC. Its translation is CASSHPRRGEQFF.

This clonotype has a single count. The chain uses TRBV20-1 and TRBJ2-3, with D uncertain. CDR3 length: 12 amino acids. V was shortened by 5 bases and J by 6 bases, with 12 bases between the two germline ends. CDR1 is DFQATT and CDR2 is SNEGSKA in the germline V gene (reference sequence). CDR3 sequence: CSAAPGPDTQYF. The DNA for the CDR3 is TGCAGTGCTGCCCCAGGCCCGGATACGCAGTATTTT.

This clonotype was observed a single time. V gene TRBV2 combines with J gene TRBJ2-1, with a weak D call TRBD1 (6 bases). Germline CDR1 SNHLY, CDR2 FYNNEI. Trimming removed 6 bases at V and 1 base at J, with 19 bases between. The CDR3 extends over 17 amino acids. In DNA form, the CDR3 reads TGTGCCAGCAGGGGCGCCAGGACAGTACTATCCTACAATGAGCAGTTCTTC. Its protein product is CASRGARTVLSYNEQFF. Combining the CDR3 with reference TRBV2 and TRBJ2-1 gives the whole variable domain EPEVTQTPSHQVTQMGQEVILRCVPISNHLYFYWYRQILGQKVEFLVSFYNNEISEKSEIFDDQFSVERPDGSNFTLKIRSTKLEDSAMYFCASRGARTVLSYNEQFFGPGTRLTVL.

The J gene is TRBJ2-3, the V gene TRBV12-3 or TRBV12-4; D might be TRBD2 (7 bases). CDR3 length: 15 residues. Trimming shortened V by 4 bases and J by 3 bases, and 14 bases separated the two germline ends. CDR3 nucleotide sequence: TGTGCCAGCAGTTCCGCGGGGGCGTTTACAGATACGCAGTATTTT. Its translation is CASSSAGAFTDTQYF.

This sequence joins TRBV14 and TRBJ2-1; 10 bases line up with TRBD2. Germline V gene data show CDR1 as SGHDN and CDR2 as FVKESK. V shed 2 bases, J shed 4 bases, and the junction held 5 bases outside the gene matches. The CDR3 loop spans 16 amino acids. The CDR3 loop reads CASSQNALAGYNEQFF. As DNA, the CDR3 is TGTGCCAGCAGCCAAAACGCACTAGCGGGGTACAATGAGCAGTTCTTC.

This chain joins TRBV5-1 and TRBJ1-2, with TRBD1 matching 9 bases. V lost 5 bases to trimming and J lost 7 bases; unmatched junction nucleotides: 6. CDR3 length equals 13 residues. Germline CDR1 is SGHRS and CDR2 is YFSETQ. In nucleotides, the CDR3 is TGCGCCAGCAGACCCGACAGGGGGGCTGGCTACACCTTC. Protein sequence: CASRPDRGAGYTF.